Sequencing of this TCR beta chain was carried out in a study of response to subunit inactivated influenza vaccine. TCRdb used MiXCR to reprocess the RT-PCR reads, holding one entry per CDR3 protein. Here the sample spans 500,000 to 700,000 distinct CDR3 sequences, around 21% being singletons. This clonotype was observed a handful of times. A further study also used this sample, focusing on T cells expressing NK-cell markers. That source reports: Generation of TCR beta cDNA was performed by 5'RACE template switching incorporating UMIs. A few donors' CD3+CD56-NKG2C+ cells were dominated by the same clonotypes.

Sequences were derived from CD4+ T cells sorted from PBMCs, sampled roughly 12 days after vaccination. The receptor was derived from a man between 50 and 59 years old who received an inactivated influenza vaccine.

The CDR3 is CATTGQGSLLNTEAFF. Written as DNA, the CDR3 is TGTGCCACCACGGGACAGGGCTCCCTGTTGAACACTGAAGCTTTCTTT. The genes are TRBV24-1 and TRBJ1-1, with 9 bases fitting TRBD1. The germline V gene has CDR1 KGHDR and CDR2 SFDVKD. V gave up 8 bases and J gave up 0 bases; unmatched junction bases: 9. The CDR3 totals 16 residues.